The 11 T cell receptor beta chains in this list originate from one sample, sequenced in a study of long-term antiretroviral therapy in people with HIV. Samples were assayed with immunoSEQ v3.0 at survey level. Using immunoSEQ multiplex PCR, the repertoire was profiled, and TCRdb retains in-frame clones only, with some absent. The sample gives 20,000 to 25,000 clones, around 81% of which show up once; less than 15% is in the top ten. The sample was unsorted PBMCs, taken 0.1 years before starting antiretroviral therapy. The source is a man aged 35 to 55 with HIV.

This clone was counted once. The rearrangement links TRBV27 to TRBJ2-3; perhaps TRBD2 as D (6 bases). The germline CDR1 and CDR2 sequences are MNHEY and SMNVEV (reference sequence). The CDR3 runs 17 residues. The germline V and J ends were trimmed by 2 bases and 2 bases, with 17 bases remaining between them. This CDR3 reads CASSLLVGGRVTDTQYF. The CDR3 DNA reads as TGTGCCAGCAGTTTACTGGTTGGAGGGCGGGTCACAGATACGCAGTATTTT.

Only one count was recorded for this clone. The chain uses TRBV7-2 and TRBJ2-1; D is unclear. Trimming shortened V by 0 bases and J by 4 bases, and 4 bases separated the two germline ends. Germline CDR1 reads SGHTA; CDR2 reads FQGNSA. CDR3 size: 13 residues. The CDR3 DNA sequence: TGTGCCAGCAGCTTAGCCCGATACAATGAGCAGTTCTTC. Translated, it gives CASSLARYNEQFF.

The chain carries TRBV18 and TRBJ1-3; no clear D. The V gene's germline CDR1 is KGHSH and CDR2 LQKENI. Trimming removed 3 bases from V and 0 bases from J, with 15 bases in between. The CDR3 length is 17 residues. The DNA for the CDR3 is TGTGCCAGCTCACCGGCTAACGGGGTAACCTCTGGAAACACCATATATTTT. It codes for CASSPANGVTSGNTIYF.

This chain joins TRBV18 and TRBJ1-4; possible D gene TRBD1, 6 bases. Trimming took 5 bases from V and 0 from J, leaving 10 bases between them. The CDR3 spans 15 residues. Per the germline V gene, CDR1 is KGHSH and CDR2 is LQKENI. CDR3 residues: CASSWDTATNEKLFF. CDR3 coding DNA: TGTGCCAGCTCATGGGACACTGCAACTAATGAAAAACTGTTTTTT.

The genes are TRBV6-6 and TRBJ1-5; no clear D. CDR1 and CDR2 from the germline V gene are MNHNY and SVGAGI (reference sequence). Between the trimmed V and J ends, which lost 4 bases and 5 bases, there was a span of 15 bases. This CDR3 region has 15 residues. CDR3 DNA: TGTGCCAGCAGTTCGCGCTCCAGGAGTGATCAGCCCCAGCATTTT. Protein: CASSSRSRSDQPQHF.

This clone occurred once. This sample also contains other DNA sequences that code for the same CDR3. V gene TRBV28 combines with J gene TRBJ2-6; the match to TRBD1 covers 7 bases. Germline trimming cut 6 bases from V and 0 bases from J; bases unmatched to any gene: 2. From germline, CDR1 is MDHEN and CDR2 SYDVKM. CDR3 length: 15 residues. The CDR3 nucleotides read TGTGCCAGCAGCCGGGACAGCTCTGGGGCCAACGTCCTGACTTTC. It codes for CASSRDSSGANVLTF.

V gene TRBV12-5 combines with J gene TRBJ2-3; TRBD2 agrees at 7 bases. Germline CDR1 reads LGHNT; CDR2 reads FRNRAP. This CDR3 region has 14 residues. The V gene end was trimmed by 7 bases and the J gene end by 6 bases; junction bases not matched to a gene: 10. CDR3 residues: CASAQSGTSDTQYF. The CDR3 DNA reads as TGTGCTAGTGCCCAGAGCGGGACCTCCGATACGCAGTATTTT.

The chain carries TRBV29-1 and TRBJ2-3, with TRBD2 matching 8 bases. J lost 4 bases, V lost 1 base, and 7 bases had no gene match. The CDR3 spans 15 residues. Germline values: CDR1 SQVTM, CDR2 ANQGSEA. CDR3 bases: TGCAGCGTTGAAGGACTAGCGTCGTCCCCAGATACGCAGTATTTT. Its translation is CSVEGLASSPDTQYF.

This clone was observed once. The chain is built from TRBV6-5 and TRBJ2-1; the match to TRBD2 covers 10 bases. Trimming removed 1 base from V and 4 bases from J; junction bases left unmatched: 4. The V gene's germline CDR1 is MNHEY and CDR2 SVGAGI. This CDR3 spans 16 amino acids. CDR3 region: CASSYFLAGAYNEQFF. DNA of the CDR3: TGTGCCAGCAGTTACTTCCTAGCGGGAGCTTACAATGAGCAGTTCTTC.

The V gene is TRBV28, the J gene TRBJ2-5; 7 positions agree with TRBD1. Germline-derived CDR1 and CDR2 are MDHEN and SYDVKM. The CDR3 is 16 amino acids. The J segment lost 1 base and the V segment lost 7 bases, leaving 12 bases of the junction unmatched. The CDR3 region has the DNA TGTGCCAGCACCCGGGCCCTAAGGGGGCCCCAAGAGACCCAGTACTTC. It encodes CASTRALRGPQETQYF.

This clone was detected once. In DNA form, the CDR3 reads TGTGCCAGCTCACTTTCTAGCGGGGGGGTGTACGAGCAGTACTTC. This codes for CASSLSSGGVYEQYF. The V call is TRBV18, the J call TRBJ2-7; the match to TRBD2 covers 12 bases. Germline V CDR1 and CDR2: KGHSH, LQKENI. V shed 4 bases, J shed 4 bases, and the junction held 5 bases outside the gene matches. CDR3 length equals 15 residues. Drawing the rest from reference TRBV18 and TRBJ2-7, the complete variable domain is NAGVMQNPRHLVRRRGQEARLRCSPMKGHSHVYWYRQLPEEGLKFMVYLQKENIIDESGMPKERFSAEFPKEGPSILRIQQVVRGDSAAYFCASSLSSGGVYEQYFGPGTRLTVT.